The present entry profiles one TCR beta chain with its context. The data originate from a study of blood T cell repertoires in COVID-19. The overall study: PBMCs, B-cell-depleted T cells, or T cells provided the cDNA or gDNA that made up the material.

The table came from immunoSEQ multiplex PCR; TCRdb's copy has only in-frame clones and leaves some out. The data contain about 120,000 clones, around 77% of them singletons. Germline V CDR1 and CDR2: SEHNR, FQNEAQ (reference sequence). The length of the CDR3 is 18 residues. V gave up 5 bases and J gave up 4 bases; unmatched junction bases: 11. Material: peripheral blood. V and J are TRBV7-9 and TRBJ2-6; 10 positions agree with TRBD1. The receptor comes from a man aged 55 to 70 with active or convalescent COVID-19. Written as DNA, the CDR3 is TGTGCCAGCAGCCCTGTCCCGGGACAGGGGTCAGGGGCCAACGTCCTGACTTTC. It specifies CASSPVPGQGSGANVLTF.